The 8 T cell receptor beta chains reported below all come from one sample, sequenced in a study of shared clonotypes between healthy human individuals. The method was immunoSEQ multiplex PCR; TCRdb's version includes in-frame clones alone and lacks a portion of them. Among approximately 980,000 clones listed, about 80% were seen once. Sequences were obtained from memory CD4+ T cells sorted from blood. Subset in this sample: CD45RA-negative fraction. The origin of the receptors is a man aged 18-30 years in good health.

The chain couples TRBV6-1 to TRBJ1-1, with no clear D. CDR1 and CDR2 from the germline V gene are MNHNS and SASEGT. CDR3 length: 13 amino acids. Trimming took off 4 bases at V and 0 bases at J, with 6 bases between the two ends. The CDR3: CASSALMNTEAFF. For the CDR3, the DNA is TGTGCCAGCAGTGCGCTTATGAACACTGAAGCTTTCTTT.

This chain joins TRBV5-1 and TRBJ2-1; D not resolved. The CDR3 spans 13 residues. V was clipped by 1 base and J by 8 bases, with 10 bases between them. Per germline, CDR1 SGHRS and CDR2 YFSETQ. The CDR3 DNA sequence: TGCGCCAGCAGCTTGTTACTTCACGATGAGCAGTTCTTC. Protein: CASSLLLHDEQFF. The entire variable domain, with the rest obtained from reference TRBV5-1 and TRBJ2-1, is as follows: KAGVTQTPRYLIKTRGQQVTLSCSPISGHRSVSWYQQTPGQGLQFLFEYFSETQRNKGNFPGRFSGRQFSNSRSEMNVSTLELGDSALYLCASSLLLHDEQFFGPGTRLTVL.

The J gene is TRBJ2-3, the V gene TRBV6-1; possibly TRBD1 for D (5 bases). This CDR3 spans 15 amino acids. Germline V lookup: CDR1 MNHNS, CDR2 SASEGT. The germline V and J ends were trimmed by 1 base and 4 bases, with 12 bases remaining between them. CDR3 nucleotides: TGTGCCAGCAGTGAAGTCAGGGTAGGACCAGATACGCAGTATTTT. Translation: CASSEVRVGPDTQYF.

J is TRBJ2-1 and V is TRBV5-6, with 7 bases identical to TRBD2. CDR1 is SGHDT and CDR2 is YYEEEE in the germline V gene. There are 15 residues in the CDR3. J was trimmed by 9 bases and V by 4 bases; bases with no gene match: 13. As DNA, the CDR3 is TGTGCCAGCAGCCCCCGCGGAGGGAGGGAGGGTGAGCAGTTCTTC. It encodes CASSPRGGREGEQFF.

The chain carries TRBV5-4 and TRBJ1-1; 8 bases align to TRBD1. The trim removed 4 bases at V and 1 base at J, leaving 6 bases unmatched. Germline V CDR1 and CDR2: SGHNT, YYREEE (reference sequence). The CDR3 is 15 amino acids. CDR3 bases: TGTGCCAGCAGCACGAACAGGGGGGCGAACACTGAAGCTTTCTTT. Translated, it gives CASSTNRGANTEAFF. Complete variable domain (other parts from reference TRBV5-4 and TRBJ1-1): ETGVTQSPTHLIKTRGQQVTLRCSSQSGHNTVSWYQQALGQGPQFIFQYYREEENGRGNFPPRFSGLQFPNYSSELNVNALELDDSALYLCASSTNRGANTEAFFGQGTRLTVV.

The chain is built from TRBV28 and TRBJ2-7, with TRBD2 matching over 11 bases. CDR1 and CDR2 from the germline V gene are MDHEN and SYDVKM. The CDR3 is 13 amino acids. J was trimmed by 2 bases and V by 10 bases; bases with no gene match: 4. The chain's CDR3 is CAIQTSGAYEQYF. The CDR3 nucleotides read TGTGCCATTCAGACTAGCGGGGCCTACGAGCAGTACTTC.

This chain uses TRBV10-3 with TRBJ2-3, with 7 bases that match TRBD2. The CDR3 runs 14 residues. Germline V CDR1 and CDR2: ENHRY, SYGVKD. The V gene end was trimmed by 7 bases and the J gene end by 2 bases; junction bases not matched to a gene: 6. CDR3 sequence (DNA): TGTGCCATCACATCGGGGACTATCACAGATACGCAGTATTTT. It is translated as CAITSGTITDTQYF.

The J gene is TRBJ2-7, the V gene TRBV11-2, with D unresolved. The germline gives CDR1 SGHAT, CDR2 FQNNGV. V shed 7 bases and J shed 0 bases, with 13 bases lying between them. The CDR3 runs 14 residues. CDR3 coding DNA: TGTGCCAGCACTCAAGGGCCCGGCTCCTACGAGCAGTACTTC. This encodes CASTQGPGSYEQYF. The variable domain in full, completed from reference TRBV11-2 and TRBJ2-7, reads EAGVAQSPRYKIIEKRQSVAFWCNPISGHATLYWYQQILGQGPKLLIQFQNNGVVDDSQLPKDRFSAERLKGVDSTLKIQPAKLEDSAVYLCASTQGPGSYEQYFGPGTRLTVT.